This passage covers 21 T cell receptor beta chains from one sample sequenced in a study of immune evolution from preneoplasia to lung adenocarcinoma. Clones were read by immunoSEQ multiplex PCR, and TCRdb kept only the in-frame ones, dropping some. The sample includes several thousand clones, around 91% of them seen just once. Specimen: FFPE invasive lung adenocarcinoma tissue. The origin of the receptors is a person between 70 and 80 years old with invasive lung adenocarcinoma.

The rearrangement uses TRBV18 and TRBJ2-1; D gene uncertain. The germline gives CDR1 KGHSH, CDR2 LQKENI. CDR3 length: 15 amino acids. The V end lost 3 bases, the J end lost 10 bases, and 19 bases lay between the germline ends. The CDR3 protein is CASSPILGEVQEQFF. The CDR3 DNA reads as TGTGCCAGCTCACCGATCCTAGGAGAAGTCCAAGAGCAGTTCTTC. The whole variable domain, remainder taken from reference TRBV18 and TRBJ2-1, is NAGVMQNPRHLVRRRGQEARLRCSPMKGHSHVYWYRQLPEEGLKFMVYLQKENIIDESGMPKERFSAEFPKEGPSILRIQQVVRGDSAAYFCASSPILGEVQEQFFGPGTRLTVL.

The CDR3 loop is CASQTGRNQPQHF. CDR3 bases: TGTGCCAGCCAGACAGGGCGCAATCAGCCCCAGCATTTT. The chain uses TRBV19 and TRBJ1-5, with 7 positions matching TRBD1. CDR1 is LNHDA and CDR2 is SQIVND in the germline V gene (reference sequence). The CDR3 sequence is 13 residues long. J lost 2 bases, V lost 9 bases, and 4 bases had no gene match. The full variable domain, with the rest looked up from reference TRBV19 and TRBJ1-5, is DGGITQSPKYLFRKEGQNVTLSCEQNLNHDAMYWYRQDPGQGLRLIYYSQIVNDFQKGDIAEGYSVSREKKESFPLTVTSAQKNPTAFYLCASQTGRNQPQHFGDGTRLSIL.

This clone showed up just once. The rearrangement links TRBV28 to TRBJ1-5, with a tentative D call TRBD1 (5 bases). V was cut by 8 bases and J by 6 bases, with 17 bases left in between. The CDR3 is 14 residues long. Germline V gene data show CDR1 as MDHEN and CDR2 as SYDVKM. The CDR3 nucleotides read TGTGCCAGCTGTATAGAGGGGCCTGGTCAGCCCCAGCATTTT. As protein: CASCIEGPGQPQHF.

This chain uses TRBV5-4 with TRBJ2-3; 8 bases align to TRBD1. Germline-derived CDR1 and CDR2 are SGHNT and YYREEE (reference sequence). J lost 0 bases, V lost 4 bases, and 7 bases had no gene match. There are 16 residues in the CDR3. The CDR3 DNA reads as TGTGCCAGCAGCCAAGGACAGGGAATGAGCACAGATACGCAGTATTTT. This codes for CASSQGQGMSTDTQYF.

The chain is built from TRBV2 and TRBJ2-1; D gene ambiguous. V lost 8 bases to trimming and J lost 4 bases, with 18 bases between them. CDR1 is SNHLY, CDR2 FYNNEI, per germline. The CDR3 contains 15 residues. The CDR3, as DNA: TGTGCCAGCTCTCTCCCCAAGATCAGTTACAATGAGCAGTTCTTC. It codes for CASSLPKISYNEQFF.

CDR3 DNA sequence: TGTGCTAGTGGCCCCGGAAAGACAGGGAGTTGGACCGGGGAGCTGTTTTTT. It codes for CASGPGKTGSWTGELFF. This chain uses TRBV12-5 with TRBJ2-2, with TRBD1 identical over 7 bases. The V gene end was trimmed by 6 bases and the J gene end by 5 bases; junction bases not matched to a gene: 15. Per the germline V gene, CDR1 is LGHNT and CDR2 is FRNRAP. The CDR3 loop spans 17 amino acids.

The V gene is TRBV12-5, the J gene TRBJ2-7; TRBD1 is a possible D gene (6 bases). The V gene's germline CDR1 is LGHNT and CDR2 FRNRAP. Trimming took 2 bases from V and 1 from J, leaving 33 bases between them. This CDR3 is 22 amino acids long. CDR3 sequence reads: CASGLPKPYIQGTNPRSYEQYF. CDR3 DNA sequence: TGTGCTAGTGGTTTGCCGAAACCCTACATACAGGGCACGAATCCTCGTTCCTACGAGCAGTACTTC.

This rearrangement joins TRBV21-1 to TRBJ2-2; the D call of TRBD2 is as the table states it, not checked on the DNA. TRBV21-1 is marked as a pseudogene. This CDR3 spans 15 amino acids. The CDR3 loop reads CASSADGINTGELFF. The CDR3 coding sequence is TGTGCCAGCAGCGCGGACGGGATTAACACCGGGGAGCTGTTTTTT.

The CDR3 nucleotides are TGTGCCAGCAGGGGCGGGTATTCCTACAATGAGCAGTTCTTC. Translation: CASRGGYSYNEQFF. The chain recombines TRBV27 with TRBJ2-1, with D possibly being TRBD2 (5 bases). Trimming shortened V by 6 bases and J by 1 base, and 10 bases separated the two germline ends. The CDR3 is made up of 14 amino acids. Germline-derived CDR1 and CDR2 are MNHEY and SMNVEV (reference sequence).

The V gene is TRBV5-4, the J gene TRBJ2-1; 11 nucleotides agree with TRBD1. This CDR3 region has 19 residues. CDR1 and CDR2 from the germline V gene are SGHNT and YYREEE (reference sequence). The junction had 17 bases not matched to a gene; V was cut back by 6 bases and J by 3 bases. Here the CDR3 reads CASTPSRSTGQGDYNEQFF. In DNA form, the CDR3 reads TGTGCCAGCACCCCGTCGCGGTCAACGGGACAGGGGGACTACAATGAGCAGTTCTTC.

V gene TRBV29-1 combines with J gene TRBJ2-3; 10 bases map to TRBD1. The CDR3 has 15 residues. V lost 4 bases, J lost 5 bases, and 9 bases stayed unmatched. CDR1 is SQVTM and CDR2 is ANQGSEA in the germline V gene. The chain's CDR3 is CSVAGQGIGKDTQYF. CDR3 sequence (DNA): TGCAGCGTTGCGGGACAGGGGATAGGTAAAGATACGCAGTATTTT.

For the CDR3, the DNA is TGCGCCAGCAGTCATTGGGAGAGCCTGGTAGGTCAGCCCCAGCATTTT. The encoded protein is CASSHWESLVGQPQHF. V gene TRBV23-1 combines with J gene TRBJ1-5; no reliable D call. TRBV23-1 is treated as an ORF (open reading frame) with a function not yet certain. There are 16 residues in the CDR3. V lost 3 bases and J lost 6, with 18 bases in between.

The chain carries TRBV7-2 and TRBJ2-1, with 8 bases aligning to TRBD2. CDR1 and CDR2 from the germline V gene are SGHTA and FQGNSA. V lost 4 bases, J lost 3 bases, and 5 bases stayed unmatched. CDR3 length: 15 residues. The CDR3 bases are TGTGCCAGCAGCTGGACACTAGCGGACTACAATGAGCAGTTCTTC. Protein product: CASSWTLADYNEQFF.

This clone was picked up one time. This sequence joins TRBV13 and TRBJ2-3, with 7 bases lining up with TRBD2. V was clipped by 5 bases and J by 4 bases; unmatched bases: 12. The CDR3 runs 16 residues. Germline CDR1 and CDR2: PRHDT and FYEKMQ (reference sequence). CDR3 nucleotides: TGTGCCAGCAGCACCGTGACTAGCCGAGGTGCAGATACGCAGTATTTT. Translating it yields CASSTVTSRGADTQYF.

The chain combines TRBV5-1 with TRBJ2-3; D gene uncertain. Germline V gives CDR1 SGHRS, CDR2 YFSETQ. The ends were cut back, 8 bases at V and 1 base at J, with 11 bases in the middle. The CDR3 has 13 residues. CDR3 residues: CASSESGTDTQYF. CDR3 DNA sequence: TGCGCCAGTTCCGAGTCGGGCACAGATACGCAGTATTTT.

The CDR3 spells CASSADGAGYEQYF. CDR3 bases: TGCGCCAGCAGCGCGGATGGGGCAGGCTACGAGCAGTACTTC. The V gene is TRBV5-1, the J gene TRBJ2-7, with D possibly matching TRBD1 (5 bases). The CDR3 spans 14 residues. Germline values: CDR1 SGHRS, CDR2 YFSETQ. Trimming shortened V by 4 bases and J by 3 bases, and 14 bases separated the two germline ends.

The CDR3 region is CASSPGDTQYF. In DNA form, the CDR3 reads TGCGCCAGCAGTCCCGGGGATACGCAGTATTTT. The chain is built from TRBV4-1 and TRBJ2-3; no firm D call. The V gene lost 6 bases and the J gene lost 6 bases, with 7 bases spanning the gap. CDR3 size: 11 residues. CDR1 and CDR2 from the germline V gene are MGHRA and YSYEKL.

The chain is built from TRBV5-1 and TRBJ1-5; D gene ambiguous. Germline assignment: CDR1 SGHRS and CDR2 YFSETQ. With 2 bases removed from V and 5 bases from J, the gap between germline ends came to 11 bases. This CDR3 contains 14 residues. The CDR3 coding sequence is TGCGCCAGCAGCTTTGACGGTCGGGATCAGCCCCAGCATTTT. Its protein is CASSFDGRDQPQHF. Drawing the rest from reference TRBV5-1 and TRBJ1-5, the complete variable domain is KAGVTQTPRYLIKTRGQQVTLSCSPISGHRSVSWYQQTPGQGLQFLFEYFSETQRNKGNFPGRFSGRQFSNSRSEMNVSTLELGDSALYLCASSFDGRDQPQHFGDGTRLSIL.

The rearrangement uses TRBV11-2 and TRBJ2-4, with D perhaps matching TRBD1 (5 bases). The V end was cut by 1 base, the J end by 1 base, with 8 bases between. CDR1 SGHAT and CDR2 FQNNGV come from the germline V gene. The length of the CDR3 is 15 residues. The DNA of the CDR3 is TGTGCCAGCAGCTTAGGCCACAGGGCCAAAAACATTCAGTACTTC. This encodes CASSLGHRAKNIQYF.

The chain recombines TRBV10-3 with TRBJ1-1; TRBD1 matches 10 bases. CDR1 and CDR2 from the germline V gene are ENHRY and SYGVKD. This CDR3 is 17 amino acids long. With V trimmed by 3 bases and J by 0 bases, 7 bases remained unmatched. The CDR3 sequence: CAISDSVGTGVNTEAFF. The CDR3 DNA reads TGTGCCATCAGTGATTCGGTCGGGACAGGGGTGAACACTGAAGCTTTCTTT.

V gene TRBV30 combines with J gene TRBJ1-5, with D tentatively TRBD1 (6 bases). This CDR3 has 13 amino acids. Trimming pared 4 bases from V and 5 bases from J, leaving 12 bases between. Germline loops: CDR1 GTSNPN, CDR2 SVGIG (reference sequence). The chain's CDR3 is CAWNGGRDQPQHF. Here the CDR3 DNA reads TGTGCCTGGAACGGGGGCAGGGATCAGCCCCAGCATTTT.